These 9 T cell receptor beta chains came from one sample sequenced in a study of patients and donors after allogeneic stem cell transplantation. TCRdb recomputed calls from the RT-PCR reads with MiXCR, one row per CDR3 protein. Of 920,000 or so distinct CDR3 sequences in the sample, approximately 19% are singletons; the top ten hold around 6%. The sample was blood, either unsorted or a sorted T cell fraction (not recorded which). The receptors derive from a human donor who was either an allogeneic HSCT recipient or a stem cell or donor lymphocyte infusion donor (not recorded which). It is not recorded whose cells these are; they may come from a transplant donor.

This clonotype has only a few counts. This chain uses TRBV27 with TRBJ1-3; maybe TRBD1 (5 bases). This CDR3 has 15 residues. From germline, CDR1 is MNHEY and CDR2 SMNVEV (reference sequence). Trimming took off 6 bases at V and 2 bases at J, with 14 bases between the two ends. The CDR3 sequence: CASSTTASPGNTIYF. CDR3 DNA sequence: TGTGCCAGCAGCACGACAGCTTCCCCTGGAAACACCATATATTTT.

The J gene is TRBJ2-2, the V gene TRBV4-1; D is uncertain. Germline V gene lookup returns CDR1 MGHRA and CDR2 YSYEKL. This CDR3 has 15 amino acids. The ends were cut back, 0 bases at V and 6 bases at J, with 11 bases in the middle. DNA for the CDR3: TGCGCCAGCAGCCAAGATAATGGAAGGCCCGGGGAGCTGTTTTTT. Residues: CASSQDNGRPGELFF.

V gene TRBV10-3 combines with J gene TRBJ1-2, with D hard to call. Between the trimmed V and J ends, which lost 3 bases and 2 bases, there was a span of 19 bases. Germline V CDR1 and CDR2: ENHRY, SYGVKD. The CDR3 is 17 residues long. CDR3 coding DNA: TGTGCCATCAGTGAAGTTGGCCCAAGGGAAGGAAACTATGGCTACACCTTC. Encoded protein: CAISEVGPREGNYGYTF.

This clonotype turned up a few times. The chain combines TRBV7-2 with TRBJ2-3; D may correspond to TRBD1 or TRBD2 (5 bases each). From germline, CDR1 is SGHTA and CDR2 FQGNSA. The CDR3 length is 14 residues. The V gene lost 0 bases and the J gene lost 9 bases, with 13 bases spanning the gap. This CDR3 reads CASSLAGRAGTQYF. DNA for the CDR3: TGTGCCAGCAGCTTAGCGGGACGCGCTGGCACGCAGTATTTT.

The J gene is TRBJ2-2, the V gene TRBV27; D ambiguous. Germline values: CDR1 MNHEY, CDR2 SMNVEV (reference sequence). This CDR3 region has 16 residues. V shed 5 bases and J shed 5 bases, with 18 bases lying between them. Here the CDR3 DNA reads TGTGCCAGCAGTCCGAAGATAGAGGTCCGAACCGGGGAGCTGTTTTTT. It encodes CASSPKIEVRTGELFF.

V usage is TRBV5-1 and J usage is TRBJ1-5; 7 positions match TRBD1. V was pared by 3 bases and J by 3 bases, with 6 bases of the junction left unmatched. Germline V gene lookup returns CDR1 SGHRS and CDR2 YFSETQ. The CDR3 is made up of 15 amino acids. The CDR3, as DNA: TGCGCCAGCAGCTCGCAGGGGGGCCCCAATCAGCCCCAGCATTTT. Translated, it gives CASSSQGGPNQPQHF.

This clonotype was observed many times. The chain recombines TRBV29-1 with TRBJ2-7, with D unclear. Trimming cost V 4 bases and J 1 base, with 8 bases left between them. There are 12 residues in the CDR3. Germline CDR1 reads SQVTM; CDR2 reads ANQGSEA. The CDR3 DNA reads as TGCAGCGTTGTTAAGGGTTCCTACGAGCAGTACTTC. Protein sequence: CSVVKGSYEQYF.

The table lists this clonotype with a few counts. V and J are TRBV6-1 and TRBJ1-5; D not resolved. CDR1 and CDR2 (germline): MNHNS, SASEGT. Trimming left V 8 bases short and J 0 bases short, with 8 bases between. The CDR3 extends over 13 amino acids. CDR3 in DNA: TGTGCCAGCGGCGCGTATAGCAATCAGCCCCAGCATTTT. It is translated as CASGAYSNQPQHF.

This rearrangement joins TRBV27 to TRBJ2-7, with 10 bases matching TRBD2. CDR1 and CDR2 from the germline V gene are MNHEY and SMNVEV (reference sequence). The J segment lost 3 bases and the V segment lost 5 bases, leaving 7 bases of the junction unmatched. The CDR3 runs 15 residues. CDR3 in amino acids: CASSAGLAFFYEQYF. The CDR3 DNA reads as TGTGCCAGCAGTGCGGGACTAGCGTTCTTCTACGAGCAGTACTTC.